This T cell receptor beta chain comes out of a study of CD8 T cells in ankylosing spondylitis. The V end was cut by 1 base, the J end by 9 bases, with 10 bases between. The CDR3 runs 12 residues. Looked up from germline, CDR1 is DFQATT and CDR2 is SNEGSKA (reference sequence). Libraries for TCR beta were made by quantitative 5'-RACE with molecular barcodes. Via MiXCR, TCRdb re-called the 5' RACE reads, giving one row per CDR3 protein. The data contain more than 300,000 distinct CDR3 sequences, about 9.9% of them seen just once; the ten biggest clones take up around 10%. This clonotype was seen ten or more times.

This TCR came from a female donor with ankylosing spondylitis or in good health (not recorded which). The sample taken for sequencing was blood, either unsorted or a sorted T cell fraction (not recorded which). The chain combines TRBV20-1 with TRBJ2-1; the D gene is possibly TRBD2 (6 bases). CDR3 in DNA: TGCAGTGCTAGAGGGGCGGGGAGTGAGCAGTTCTTC. Residues: CSARGAGSEQFF.